Shown below are 28 T cell receptor beta chains from a single sample sequenced in a study of Ad26.COV2.S vaccination and SARS-CoV-2 variants. Here immunoSEQ multiplex PCR was the method, and the copy in TCRdb shows in-frame clones only, minus some. The sample has 400,000 to 450,000 clones, approximately 90% seen once. Regarding treatment: roughly 20 received Ad26.COV2.S at low or high dose, single or two shots; roughly 5 received placebo; per-sample allocation not given. All samples were drawn on day 63, counting from the first vaccine or placebo injection. Here the sequenced sample was peripheral blood, taken in a trial of Ad26.COV2.S vaccine versus placebo. These receptors were taken from a person aged 18 to 65 who received the Ad26.COV2.S COVID-19 vaccine or a placebo.

This chain joins TRBV2 and TRBJ2-3; tentative D call: TRBD2 (5 bases). The germline CDR1 and CDR2 sequences are SNHLY and FYNNEI. The CDR3 length is 13 residues. The V end lost 5 bases, the J end lost 6 bases, and 12 bases lay between the germline ends. This chain's CDR3 is CASSLLERDTQYF. CDR3 DNA: TGTGCCAGCAGTTTACTAGAGAGGGATACGCAGTATTTT. The variable domain in full, with the rest retrieved from reference TRBV2 and TRBJ2-3, is EPEVTQTPSHQVTQMGQEVILRCVPISNHLYFYWYRQILGQKVEFLVSFYNNEISEKSEIFDDQFSVERPDGSNFTLKIRSTKLEDSAMYFCASSLLERDTQYFGPGTRLTVL.

Here the CDR3 DNA reads TGTGCCAGCACCCGTCCATTAAGGGGCGAATACAATGAGCAGTTCTTC. Protein sequence: CASTRPLRGEYNEQFF. The genes are TRBV7-9 and TRBJ2-1; D perhaps matches TRBD1 (5 bases). The CDR3 contains 16 residues. The germline CDR1 and CDR2 sequences are SEHNR and FQNEAQ (reference sequence). Trimming cost V 7 bases and J 4 bases, with 20 bases left between them.

This chain joins TRBV27 and TRBJ1-2; D is undetermined. This CDR3 contains 14 residues. V was clipped by 2 bases and J by 8 bases, with 15 bases between them. From germline, CDR1 is MNHEY and CDR2 SMNVEV (reference sequence). The CDR3 here is CASSLNGGLGGYTF. CDR3 in DNA: TGTGCCAGCAGTTTAAATGGAGGGCTTGGCGGCTACACCTTC.

Here the CDR3 DNA reads TGTGCCAGCGGGGCTAGCATCGGGGAGCTGTTTTTT. It yields the protein CASGASIGELFF. The gene calls are TRBV12-3 or TRBV12-4 and TRBJ2-2; the D call may be TRBD1 or TRBD2 (5 bases each). The CDR3 has 12 residues. V gave up 8 bases and J gave up 7 bases, with 11 bases separating them.

The gene calls are TRBV29-1 and TRBJ2-4; no reliable D call. V was trimmed by 0 bases and J by 0 bases, leaving 6 bases between them. This CDR3 has 14 residues. Germline CDR1 reads SQVTM; CDR2 reads ANQGSEA. Written as DNA, the CDR3 is TGCAGCGTTGAAGAAGGGATAGCCAAAAACATTCAGTACTTC. Its translation: CSVEEGIAKNIQYF.

This rearrangement joins TRBV6-2 or TRBV6-3 to TRBJ2-7; 13 nucleotides align to TRBD2. Germline trimming cut 6 bases from V and 2 bases from J; bases unmatched to any gene: 7. The CDR3 sequence is 16 residues long. Germline-derived CDR1 and CDR2 are MNHEY and SVGEGT. The CDR3 reads CASSRRGLAGTYEQYF. The DNA of the CDR3 is TGTGCCAGCAGCCGAAGGGGACTAGCGGGGACCTACGAGCAGTACTTC.

The chain recombines TRBV6-2 or TRBV6-3 with TRBJ2-1; TRBD2 agrees at 12 bases. V lost 4 bases to trimming and J lost 3 bases; unmatched junction nucleotides: 10. The CDR3 is made up of 18 amino acids. CDR1 is MNHEY and CDR2 is SVGEGT in the germline V gene. Here the CDR3 reads CASSSLAGGPLGYNEQFF. As DNA, the CDR3 is TGTGCCAGCAGTTCTCTAGCGGGAGGGCCCCTGGGCTACAATGAGCAGTTCTTC.

The gene calls are TRBV5-1 and TRBJ2-4, with 8 positions matching TRBD1. Trimming cost V 0 bases and J 6 bases; bases outside gene matches: 11. Germline CDR1 is SGHRS and CDR2 is YFSETQ. The CDR3 spans 17 residues. CDR3 region: CASSLGPRDRRGNIQYF. The CDR3 DNA reads as TGCGCCAGCAGCTTGGGCCCCCGGGACAGGAGAGGAAACATTCAGTACTTC.

This chain joins TRBV27 and TRBJ1-1, with TRBD1 matching 9 bases. In germline, CDR1 is MNHEY, CDR2 SMNVEV (reference sequence). J lost 4 bases, V lost 5 bases, and 8 bases had no gene match. CDR3 length equals 15 residues. In DNA form, the CDR3 reads TGTGCCAGCAGTAAAAAAACAGGGGGCGTCACTGAAGCTTTCTTT. It yields the protein CASSKKTGGVTEAFF.

The chain employs TRBV11-2 and TRBJ2-1; no clear D. Per the germline V gene, CDR1 is SGHAT and CDR2 is FQNNGV. V was clipped by 3 bases and J by 9 bases, with 9 bases between them. CDR3 size: 12 residues. The CDR3, as DNA: TGTGCCAGCAGCTTCTACATCCGTGAGCAGTTCTTC. As protein: CASSFYIREQFF.

This chain connects TRBV11-2 to TRBJ2-3; 13 bases agree with TRBD2. This CDR3 contains 16 residues. Unmatched junction bases numbered 3, after V lost 2 bases and J lost 4 bases. From germline, CDR1 is SGHAT and CDR2 FQNNGV. The CDR3 is CASSLRLAGGADTQYF. The CDR3 nucleotides read TGTGCCAGCAGCTTAAGACTAGCGGGAGGAGCAGATACGCAGTATTTT.

The chain recombines TRBV19 with TRBJ2-3; the match to TRBD1 covers 11 bases. From germline, CDR1 is LNHDA and CDR2 SQIVND (reference sequence). The length of the CDR3 is 17 residues. V shed 4 bases and J 2 bases; nucleotides not matched to a gene: 8. The CDR3 DNA follows: TGTGCCAGTAGTAGCCAGGGGACAGGGGGAGTCACAGATACGCAGTATTTT. Encoded protein: CASSSQGTGGVTDTQYF.

V is TRBV30 and J is TRBJ1-3; maybe TRBD1 (5 bases). The CDR3 is 10 residues long. Germline CDR1 and CDR2: GTSNPN and SVGIG (reference sequence). The V end was cut by 8 bases, the J end by 7 bases, with 9 bases between. DNA of the CDR3: TGTGCCGGGGGGGTGAACACCATATATTTT. Translated, it gives CAGGVNTIYF.

The chain couples TRBV7-2 to TRBJ2-1, with D maybe TRBD2 (5 bases). Trimming took off 9 bases at V and 5 bases at J, with 11 bases between the two ends. The CDR3 loop spans 12 amino acids. Germline V lookup: CDR1 SGHTA, CDR2 FQGNSA. The CDR3 spells CARKKRHNEQFF. CDR3 in DNA: TGTGCCAGGAAAAAGCGGCACAATGAGCAGTTCTTC.

This chain joins TRBV5-6 and TRBJ1-4, with D possibly being TRBD1 (6 bases). Per germline, CDR1 SGHDT and CDR2 YYEEEE. V was shortened by 5 bases and J by 6 bases, with 14 bases between the two germline ends. This CDR3 has 14 amino acids. The CDR3 DNA follows: TGTGCCAGCAGGCTTCAGGGGCGGGATGAAAAACTGTTTTTT. Amino acid sequence: CASRLQGRDEKLFF.

The CDR3 DNA follows: TGTGCCAGCAGTGGGAGACAGGGGCAAGGTGAAGCTTTCTTT. It codes for CASSGRQGQGEAFF. The chain links TRBV2 to TRBJ1-1, with 8 positions matching TRBD1. V trimming: 4 bases; J trimming: 7 bases; junction bases outside the gene matches: 8. The CDR3 sequence is 14 residues long. CDR1 SNHLY and CDR2 FYNNEI come from the germline V gene.

The chain is built from TRBV19 and TRBJ2-6; a weak D match, TRBD2 (7 bases). The CDR3 loop spans 17 amino acids. The germline V and J ends were trimmed by 3 bases and 1 base, with 13 bases remaining between them. CDR1 and CDR2 (germline): LNHDA, SQIVND (reference sequence). The CDR3 bases are TGTGCCAGTAGTATTCTCGAGGGGGGGTCTGGGGCCAACGTCCTGACTTTC. Amino acids: CASSILEGGSGANVLTF.

J is TRBJ1-5 and V is TRBV9; 8 bases fit TRBD1. CDR1 is SGDLS and CDR2 is YYNGEE in the germline V gene. Unmatched junction bases numbered 3, after V lost 0 bases and J lost 7 bases. The CDR3 has 14 residues. The CDR3 DNA reads as TGTGCCAGCAGCGTAGCAGGGGGCGGACAGCCCCAGCATTTT. This gives the protein CASSVAGGGQPQHF.

This clone showed up just a few times. This chain joins TRBV6-6 and TRBJ2-7; 9 bases are a match to TRBD2. The CDR3 extends over 16 amino acids. CDR1 and CDR2 from the germline V gene are MNHNY and SVGAGI (reference sequence). The trim removed 5 bases at V and 4 bases at J, leaving 12 bases unmatched. Written as DNA, the CDR3 is TGTGCCAGCAGTGGGGGGGGAAGCGGGAGGTCTTACGAGCAGTACTTC. It specifies CASSGGGSGRSYEQYF.

The chain recombines TRBV15 with TRBJ2-7; maybe TRBD1 (5 bases). Trimming left V 0 bases short and J 3 bases short, with 12 bases between. This CDR3 is 15 amino acids long. Germline lookup yields CDR1 LNHNV and CDR2 YYDKDF (reference sequence). CDR3 amino acids: CATSRDRQPIYEQYF. For the CDR3, the DNA is TGTGCCACCAGCAGAGACCGACAGCCCATCTACGAGCAGTACTTC.

The chain recombines TRBV5-3 with TRBJ2-1; D gene ambiguous. TRBV5-3 is designated an ORF whose function remains uncertain. Between the trimmed V and J ends, which lost 4 bases and 0 bases, there was a span of 20 bases. CDR3 length equals 18 residues. CDR3 loop: CARSLGNSDQSSYNEQFF. The CDR3 coding sequence is TGTGCCAGAAGCCTAGGGAACAGCGACCAAAGCTCCTACAATGAGCAGTTCTTC.

The chain links TRBV7-8 to TRBJ2-3; TRBD2 matches 8 bases. CDR3 length equals 16 residues. V trimming: 5 bases; J trimming: 0 bases; junction bases outside the gene matches: 7. CDR1 is SGHVS and CDR2 is FQNEAQ in the germline V gene. The CDR3 spells CASSTRLALSTDTQYF. The DNA for the CDR3 is TGTGCCAGCAGCACCCGACTAGCGCTGAGCACAGATACGCAGTATTTT. The variable domain in full, with the rest retrieved from reference TRBV7-8 and TRBJ2-3, is GAGVSQSPRYKVAKRGQDVALRCDPISGHVSLFWYQQALGQGPEFLTYFQNEAQLDKSGLPSDRFFAERPEGSVSTLKIQRTQQEDSAVYLCASSTRLALSTDTQYFGPGTRLTVL.

The chain is built from TRBV7-9 and TRBJ2-1; D is tentatively TRBD1 or TRBD2 (6 bases each). The CDR3 runs to 19 residues. V dropped 1 base and J dropped 4 bases, with 23 bases sitting between them. The germline V gene has CDR1 SEHNR and CDR2 FQNEAQ (reference sequence). DNA of the CDR3: TGTGCCAGCAGCTTAGGTGGATGGGGGGCCCCTAGGGATTACAATGAGCAGTTCTTC. This codes for CASSLGGWGAPRDYNEQFF.

V is TRBV28 and J is TRBJ2-5; D is ambiguous. This CDR3 region has 11 residues. Germline CDR1 is MDHEN and CDR2 is SYDVKM. V lost 5 bases and J 7 bases, leaving 8 bases between the germline ends. The CDR3 sequence is CASSHFGTQYF. CDR3 in DNA: TGTGCCAGCAGTCATTTCGGGACCCAGTACTTC.

The chain uses TRBV19 and TRBJ2-3; perhaps TRBD2 as D (5 bases). This CDR3 contains 14 residues. V was trimmed by 3 bases and J by 10 bases, leaving 17 bases between them. Germline V lookup: CDR1 LNHDA, CDR2 SQIVND (reference sequence). Written as DNA, the CDR3 is TGTGCCAGTAGTATCGGGTGGCATGGAGGTCCGCAGTATTTT. It codes for CASSIGWHGGPQYF.

The genes are TRBV9 and TRBJ2-1; D might be TRBD2 (6 bases). Trimming cost V 3 bases and J 9 bases, with 13 bases left between them. This CDR3 region has 13 residues. Germline loops: CDR1 SGDLS, CDR2 YYNGEE. The CDR3, as DNA: TGTGCCAGCAGCGCCCGACTAGACGGTGAGCAGTTCTTC. It translates to CASSARLDGEQFF.

The gene calls are TRBV6-5 and TRBJ2-7; D is unresolved. The CDR3 spans 14 residues. Trimming took 0 bases from V and 5 from J, leaving 11 bases between them. Germline V gives CDR1 MNHEY, CDR2 SVGAGI. CDR3 sequence reads: CASSYSIGVDEQYF. DNA for the CDR3: TGTGCCAGCAGTTACTCGATTGGGGTGGACGAGCAGTACTTC.

The gene calls are TRBV6-5 and TRBJ2-3; 8 positions agree with TRBD2. CDR3 length equals 14 residues. CDR1 MNHEY and CDR2 SVGAGI come from the germline V gene. With 6 bases clipped from V and 3 bases from J, the junction kept 5 bases outside the gene matches. CDR3 bases: TGTGCCAGCAGGGACCGGGGGGGGACAGATACGCAGTATTTT. It is translated as CASRDRGGTDTQYF.